Each of the 14 T cell receptor beta chains below was sequenced from the same sample in a study of shared clonotypes between healthy human individuals. Libraries were prepared by immunoSEQ multiplex PCR; TCRdb keeps only in-frame clonotypes and omits some of them. The data hold 2 million to 3 million clones, with around 94% observed a single time. Sequenced sample: naive CD4+ T cells sorted from blood. Documented subset: CD45RA+ positively selected. The source of these receptors is a man younger than 35 in good health.

The chain has TRBV10-3 and TRBJ1-4; no clear D gene. The V end was cut by 0 bases, the J end by 8 bases, with 10 bases between. There are 14 residues in the CDR3. Per the germline V gene, CDR1 is ENHRY and CDR2 is SYGVKD. For the CDR3, the DNA is TGTGCCATCAGTGAGTCCGGGAATAAGGAAAAACTGTTTTTT. The encoded protein is CAISESGNKEKLFF.

The rearrangement links TRBV28 to TRBJ2-7, with 9 bases matching TRBD1. V was clipped by 6 bases and J by 1 base; unmatched bases: 10. The CDR3 is 16 amino acids. Germline V gene sequence: CDR1 MDHEN, CDR2 SYDVKM. Here the CDR3 reads CASSRPGQGNSYEQYF. DNA for the CDR3: TGTGCCAGCAGCCGTCCGGGACAGGGAAATTCCTACGAGCAGTACTTC.

The chain uses TRBV5-4 and TRBJ1-1; D unclear. Trimming pared 4 bases from V and 1 base from J, leaving 11 bases between. CDR3 size: 14 residues. Germline values: CDR1 SGHNT, CDR2 YYREEE (reference sequence). The CDR3: CASSPETANTEAFF. Written as DNA, the CDR3 is TGTGCCAGCAGCCCCGAAACAGCGAACACTGAAGCTTTCTTT. The whole variable domain, filled in from reference TRBV5-4 and TRBJ1-1, reads ETGVTQSPTHLIKTRGQQVTLRCSSQSGHNTVSWYQQALGQGPQFIFQYYREEENGRGNFPPRFSGLQFPNYSSELNVNALELDDSALYLCASSPETANTEAFFGQGTRLTVV.

The chain couples TRBV7-2 to TRBJ2-5; D is unclear. Gene TRBJ2-7 matches the end of the DNA better, so the J call may be wrong. The CDR3 covers 13 residues. Per the germline V gene, CDR1 is SGHTA and CDR2 is FQGNSA. CDR3 sequence: CASSFGPDYEQYF. CDR3 nucleotides: TGTGCCAGCAGCTTCGGCCCCGACTACGAGCAGTACTTC.

To note about this clone: One end of the junction varies from germline; a read error may be responsible. The rearrangement joins TRBV2 to TRBJ1-2; D is ambiguous. This CDR3 contains 11 residues. Germline lookup yields CDR1 SNHLY and CDR2 FYNNEI. The CDR3 DNA is TGTGCCAGCAGTGAAACTCCGACGCACATCTTC. Translation: CASSETPTHIF. The whole variable domain, filled in from reference TRBV2 and TRBJ1-2, reads EPEVTQTPSHQVTQMGQEVILRCVPISNHLYFYWYRQILGQKVEFLVSFYNNEISEKSEIFDDQFSVERPDGSNFTLKIRSTKLEDSAMYFCASSETPTHIFGSGTRLTVV.

A note on this clone: The sample has other DNA sequences that encode this CDR3 too. The rearrangement uses TRBV7-2 and TRBJ2-7; D is uncertain. Trimming pared 1 base from V and 0 bases from J, leaving 10 bases between. The CDR3 spans 15 residues. Germline V gene lookup returns CDR1 SGHTA and CDR2 FQGNSA. DNA of the CDR3: TGTGCCAGCAGCTTAGTTAGCCAGGTCTCCTACGAGCAGTACTTC. Translating gives CASSLVSQVSYEQYF.

The chain joins TRBV5-1 to TRBJ2-7; TRBD2 is a possible D gene (6 bases). Germline CDR1 SGHRS, CDR2 YFSETQ. V was shortened by 4 bases and J by 6 bases, with 17 bases between the two germline ends. The CDR3 runs 14 residues. The CDR3 region is CASSPGGVSPEQYF. In DNA form, the CDR3 reads TGCGCCAGCAGCCCCGGGGGAGTATCGCCCGAGCAGTACTTC.

The chain uses TRBV11-2 and TRBJ1-6; D call uncertain. Trimming removed 5 bases from V and 6 bases from J, with 11 bases in between. Germline V CDR1 and CDR2: SGHAT, FQNNGV. The CDR3 sequence is 14 residues long. CDR3 sequence (DNA): TGTGCCAGCAGCATCATCCTCACTAATTCACCCCTCCACTTT. Its protein product is CASSIILTNSPLHF.

This chain connects TRBV9 to TRBJ1-2; 7 bases are a match to TRBD1. CDR3 size: 15 residues. Unmatched junction bases numbered 9, after V lost 0 bases and J lost 7 bases. Germline CDR1 is SGDLS and CDR2 is YYNGEE. The CDR3 sequence is CASSVDGQGDFGYTF. In nucleotides, the CDR3 is TGTGCCAGCAGCGTAGACGGGCAGGGGGACTTTGGCTACACCTTC.

The V gene is TRBV4-3, the J gene TRBJ1-1; possibly TRBD1 for D (5 bases). The germline V gene has CDR1 LGHNA and CDR2 YSLEER. This CDR3 contains 15 residues. The V and J ends lost 6 bases and 1 base respectively, with 15 bases between them. The CDR3 coding sequence is TGCGCCAGCAGGCCTACAACGGGGGGGAACACTGAAGCTTTCTTT. Its protein product is CASRPTTGGNTEAFF.

This clone was seen once. This chain uses TRBV5-1 with TRBJ2-7; D gene unclear. Germline-derived CDR1 and CDR2 are SGHRS and YFSETQ. Between the trimmed V and J ends, which lost 2 bases and 9 bases, there was a span of 18 bases. The CDR3 is made up of 14 amino acids. CDR3 nucleotides: TGCGCCAGCAGCTTAAAGGTCCAGCCGGATGGGCAGTACTTC. It encodes CASSLKVQPDGQYF. The variable domain in full, completed from reference TRBV5-1 and TRBJ2-7, reads KAGVTQTPRYLIKTRGQQVTLSCSPISGHRSVSWYQQTPGQGLQFLFEYFSETQRNKGNFPGRFSGRQFSNSRSEMNVSTLELGDSALYLCASSLKVQPDGQYFGPGTRLTVT.

This chain uses TRBV2 with TRBJ2-1; a possible D gene is TRBD2 (6 bases). V was pared by 8 bases and J by 1 base, with 12 bases between. The CDR3 contains 14 residues. Per the germline V gene, CDR1 is SNHLY and CDR2 is FYNNEI. CDR3 in amino acids: CASPTGESYNEQFF. CDR3 DNA sequence: TGTGCCAGCCCTACGGGGGAATCCTACAATGAGCAGTTCTTC.

This clone came up once. The same CDR3 arises from other DNA sequences in this sample as well. The rearrangement uses TRBV6-5 and TRBJ1-1, with D uncertain. This CDR3 is built from 11 residues. V dropped 11 bases and J dropped 1 base, with 8 bases sitting between them. The germline gives CDR1 MNHEY, CDR2 SVGAGI. Here the CDR3 DNA reads TGTGCCTCCACGAGGAACACTGAAGCTTTCTTT. This translates into CASTRNTEAFF.

The chain is built from TRBV2 and TRBJ1-1; D call uncertain. Germline values: CDR1 SNHLY, CDR2 FYNNEI. Trimming removed 2 bases from V and 9 bases from J, with 10 bases in between. This CDR3 is built from 12 residues. CDR3 residues: CASSELRSQAFF. CDR3 in DNA: TGTGCCAGCAGTGAACTGAGATCTCAAGCTTTCTTT.